This T cell receptor beta chain was sequenced during a study of T cells in Graves' hyperthyroidism and ophthalmopathy. Amplified TCR beta CDR3 regions came from RNA transcripts. HTBI primers were employed in a first-round RT-PCR of the TCR CDR3. TCRdb re-derived calls from the multiplex PCR reads in MiXCR, one entry per CDR3 protein. Among about 640,000 distinct CDR3 sequences listed, less than 25% were seen once. Germline V gene lookup returns CDR1 MNHEY and CDR2 SMNVEV (reference sequence). This CDR3 comprises 14 residues. V lost 6 bases, J lost 6 bases, and 14 bases lay in between. V gene TRBV27 combines with J gene TRBJ2-2; the D is unclear. The specimen sequenced was blood. The sequence was collected from a man aged 25-45 years with Graves' ophthalmopathy. In nucleotides, the CDR3 is TGTGCCAGCAGGGCCGGGTCCTCCCCCGGGGAGCTGTTTTTT. This codes for CASRAGSSPGELFF.